This T cell receptor (beta chain) was retrieved from a study of Graves' ophthalmopathy and Graves' hyperthyroidism. The hyperthyroidism patients, aged 18 to 65, had been newly diagnosed, with under 2 months' duration. Researchers turned away patients with other autoimmune diseases, uncontrolled infections, pregnancy or lactation. Germline V gene sequence: CDR1 SGHRS, CDR2 YFSETQ. The CDR3 is 14 amino acids. V was pared by 4 bases and J by 6 bases, with 8 bases of the junction left unmatched. TCR beta CDR3 regions were amplified from RNA transcripts. The first round was an RT-PCR with HTBI primers, and the second round was a multiplex PCR. TCRdb redid the calling of the multiplex PCR reads with MiXCR, one entry per CDR3 protein. The sample comprises around 590,000 distinct CDR3 sequences, about two fifths of which are singletons, and about 4% rests with the top ten. Study-level points and caveats: Detected in blood as well were most expanded thyroid clonotypes with frequency above 0.001.

This clonotype was observed many times. Its antigen is currently unknown. This clonotype was obtained from an adult man with Graves' hyperthyroidism. Material for sequencing was peripheral blood or thyroid tissue (not recorded which). The rearrangement joins TRBV5-1 to TRBJ2-7; 9 nucleotides line up with TRBD1. For the CDR3, the DNA is TGCGCCAGCAGCCGGGGACAGGGTGGAATCGAGCAGTACTTC. Protein: CASSRGQGGIEQYF.